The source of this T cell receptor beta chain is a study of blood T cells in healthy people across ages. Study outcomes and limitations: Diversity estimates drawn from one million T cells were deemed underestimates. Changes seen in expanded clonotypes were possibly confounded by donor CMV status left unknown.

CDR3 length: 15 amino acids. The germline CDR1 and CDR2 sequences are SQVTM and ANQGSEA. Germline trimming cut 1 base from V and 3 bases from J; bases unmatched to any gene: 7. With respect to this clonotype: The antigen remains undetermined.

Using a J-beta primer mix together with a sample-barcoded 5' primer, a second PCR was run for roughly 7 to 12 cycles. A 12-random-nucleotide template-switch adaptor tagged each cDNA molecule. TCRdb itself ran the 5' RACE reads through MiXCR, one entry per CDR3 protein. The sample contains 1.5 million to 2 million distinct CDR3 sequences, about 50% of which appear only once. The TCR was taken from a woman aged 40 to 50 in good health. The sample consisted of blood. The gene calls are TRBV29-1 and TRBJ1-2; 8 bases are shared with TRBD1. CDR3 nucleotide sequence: TGCAGCGTTGAAGCGGTGGGACAGGTGGACTATGGCTACACCTTC. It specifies CSVEAVGQVDYGYTF. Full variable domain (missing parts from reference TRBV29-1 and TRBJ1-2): SAVISQKPSRDICQRGTSLTIQCQVDSQVTMMFWYRQQPGQSLTLIATANQGSEATYESGFVIDKFPISRPNLTFSTLTVSNMSPEDSSIYLCSVEAVGQVDYGYTFGSGTRLTVV.